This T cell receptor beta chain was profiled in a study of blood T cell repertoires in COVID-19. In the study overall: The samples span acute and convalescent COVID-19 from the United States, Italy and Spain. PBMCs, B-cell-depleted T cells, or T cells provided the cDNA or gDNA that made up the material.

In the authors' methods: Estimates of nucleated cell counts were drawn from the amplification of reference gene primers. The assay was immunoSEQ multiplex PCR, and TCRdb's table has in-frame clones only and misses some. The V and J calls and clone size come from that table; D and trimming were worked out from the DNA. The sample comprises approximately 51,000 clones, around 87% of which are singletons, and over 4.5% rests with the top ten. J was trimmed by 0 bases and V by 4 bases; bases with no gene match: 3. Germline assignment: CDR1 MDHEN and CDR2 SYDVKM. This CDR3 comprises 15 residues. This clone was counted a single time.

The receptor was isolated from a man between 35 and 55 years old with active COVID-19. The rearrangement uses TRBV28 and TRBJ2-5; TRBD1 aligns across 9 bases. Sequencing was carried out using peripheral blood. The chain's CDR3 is CASSWDRDDQETQYF. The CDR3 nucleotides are TGTGCCAGCAGTTGGGACAGGGATGACCAAGAGACCCAGTACTTC.